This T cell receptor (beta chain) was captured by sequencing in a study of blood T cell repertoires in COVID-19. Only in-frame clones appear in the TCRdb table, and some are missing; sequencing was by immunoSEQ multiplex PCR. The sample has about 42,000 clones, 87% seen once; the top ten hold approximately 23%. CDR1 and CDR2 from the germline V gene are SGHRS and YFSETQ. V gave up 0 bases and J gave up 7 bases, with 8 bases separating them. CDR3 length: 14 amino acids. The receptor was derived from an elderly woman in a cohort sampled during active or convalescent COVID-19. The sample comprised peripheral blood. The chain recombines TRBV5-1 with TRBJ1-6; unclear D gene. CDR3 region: CASSLDTSNSPLHF. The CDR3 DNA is TGCGCCAGCAGCTTGGACACCTCAAATTCACCCCTCCACTTT.